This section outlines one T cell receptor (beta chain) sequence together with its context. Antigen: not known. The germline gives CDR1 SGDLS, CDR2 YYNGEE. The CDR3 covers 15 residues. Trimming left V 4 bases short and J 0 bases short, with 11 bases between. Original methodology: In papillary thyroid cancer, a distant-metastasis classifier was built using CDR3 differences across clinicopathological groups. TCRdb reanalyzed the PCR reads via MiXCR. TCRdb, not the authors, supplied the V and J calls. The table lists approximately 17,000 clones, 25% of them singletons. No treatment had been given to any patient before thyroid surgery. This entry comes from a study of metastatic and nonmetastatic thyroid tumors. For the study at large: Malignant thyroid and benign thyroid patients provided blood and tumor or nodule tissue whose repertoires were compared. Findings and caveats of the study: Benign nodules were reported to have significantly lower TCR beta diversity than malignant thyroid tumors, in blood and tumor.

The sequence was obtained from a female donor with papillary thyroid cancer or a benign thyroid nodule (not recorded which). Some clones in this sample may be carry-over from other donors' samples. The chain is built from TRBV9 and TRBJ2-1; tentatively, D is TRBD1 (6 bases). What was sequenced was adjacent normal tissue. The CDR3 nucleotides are TGTGCCAGCAGCTCAGGACAGAGCTCCTACAATGAGCAGTTCTTC. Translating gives CASSSGQSSYNEQFF.